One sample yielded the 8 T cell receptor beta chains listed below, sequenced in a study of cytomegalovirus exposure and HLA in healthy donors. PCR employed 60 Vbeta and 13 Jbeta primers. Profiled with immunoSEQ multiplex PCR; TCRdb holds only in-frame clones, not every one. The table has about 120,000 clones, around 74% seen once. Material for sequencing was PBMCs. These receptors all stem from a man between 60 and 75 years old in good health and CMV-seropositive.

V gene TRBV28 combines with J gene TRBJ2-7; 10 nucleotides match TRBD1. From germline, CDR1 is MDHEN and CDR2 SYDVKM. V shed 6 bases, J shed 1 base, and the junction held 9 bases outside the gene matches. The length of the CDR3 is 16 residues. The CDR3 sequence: CASSQTTGGKSYEQYF. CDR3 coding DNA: TGTGCCAGCAGCCAAACGACAGGGGGCAAATCCTACGAGCAGTACTTC.

The CDR3 loop reads CASSLGGLAGGFKETQYF. For the CDR3, the DNA is TGTGCCAGCAGTTTAGGGGGACTAGCGGGAGGTTTTAAAGAGACCCAGTACTTC. This chain joins TRBV27 and TRBJ2-5; the match to TRBD2 covers 15 bases. The trim removed 2 bases at V and 3 bases at J, leaving 7 bases unmatched. The length of the CDR3 is 18 residues. The germline CDR1 and CDR2 sequences are MNHEY and SMNVEV (reference sequence).

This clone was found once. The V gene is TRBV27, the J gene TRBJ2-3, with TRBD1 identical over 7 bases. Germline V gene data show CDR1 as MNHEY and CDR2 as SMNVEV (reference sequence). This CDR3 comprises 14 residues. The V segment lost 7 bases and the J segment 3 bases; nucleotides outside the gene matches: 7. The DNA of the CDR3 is TGTGCCAGCAACCCAGGGGGTTTAACAGATACGCAGTATTTT. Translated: CASNPGGLTDTQYF.

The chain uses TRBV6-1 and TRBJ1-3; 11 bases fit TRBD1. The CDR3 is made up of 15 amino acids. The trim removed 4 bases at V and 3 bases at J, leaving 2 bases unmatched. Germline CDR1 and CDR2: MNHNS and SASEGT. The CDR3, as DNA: TGTGCCAGCAGTGCCGGGACAGGGGGTGGAAACACCATATATTTT. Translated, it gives CASSAGTGGGNTIYF.

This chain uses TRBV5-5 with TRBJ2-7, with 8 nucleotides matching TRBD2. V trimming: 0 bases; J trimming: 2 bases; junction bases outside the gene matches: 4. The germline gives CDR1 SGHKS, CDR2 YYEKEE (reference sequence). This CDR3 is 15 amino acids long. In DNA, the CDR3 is TGTGCCAGCAGCTTGGGCGGGGGGTTAGCCTACGAGCAGTACTTC. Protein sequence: CASSLGGGLAYEQYF.

The CDR3 loop reads CASSVGAGGRLPGELFF. In DNA, the CDR3 is TGTGCCAGCAGCGTAGGGGCAGGGGGTCGCCTCCCCGGGGAGCTGTTTTTT. The chain carries TRBV9 and TRBJ2-2; 7 bases fit TRBD1. CDR1 SGDLS and CDR2 YYNGEE come from the germline V gene. The V and J ends lost 0 bases and 6 bases, in that order; junction bases with no gene match: 11. The length of the CDR3 is 17 residues. The whole variable domain, remainder taken from reference TRBV9 and TRBJ2-2, is DSGVTQTPKHLITATGQRVTLRCSPRSGDLSVYWYQQSLDQGLQFLIQYYNGEERAKGNILERFSAQQFPDLHSELNLSSLELGDSALYFCASSVGAGGRLPGELFFGEGSRLTVL.

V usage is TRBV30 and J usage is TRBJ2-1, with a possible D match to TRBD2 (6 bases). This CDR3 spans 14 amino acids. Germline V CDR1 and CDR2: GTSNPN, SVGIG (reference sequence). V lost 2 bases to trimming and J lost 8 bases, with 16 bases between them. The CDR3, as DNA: TGTGCCTGGAGTAAGGGACTCCATGGGGATGAGCAGTTCTTC. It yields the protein CAWSKGLHGDEQFF. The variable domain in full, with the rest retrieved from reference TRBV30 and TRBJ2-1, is SQTIHQWPATLVQPVGSPLSLECTVEGTSNPNLYWYRQAAGRGLQLLFYSVGIGQISSEVPQNLSASRPQDRQFILSSKKLLLSDSGFYLCAWSKGLHGDEQFFGPGTRLTVL.

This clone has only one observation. For the CDR3, the DNA is TGTGCCAGCAGCTTAAAGCTTCCAGATACGCAGTATTTT. It encodes CASSLKLPDTQYF. J is TRBJ2-3 and V is TRBV7-8; D not resolved. Germline CDR1 reads SGHVS; CDR2 reads FQNEAQ. The CDR3 has 13 residues. Trimming removed 2 bases at V and 4 bases at J, with 7 bases between.